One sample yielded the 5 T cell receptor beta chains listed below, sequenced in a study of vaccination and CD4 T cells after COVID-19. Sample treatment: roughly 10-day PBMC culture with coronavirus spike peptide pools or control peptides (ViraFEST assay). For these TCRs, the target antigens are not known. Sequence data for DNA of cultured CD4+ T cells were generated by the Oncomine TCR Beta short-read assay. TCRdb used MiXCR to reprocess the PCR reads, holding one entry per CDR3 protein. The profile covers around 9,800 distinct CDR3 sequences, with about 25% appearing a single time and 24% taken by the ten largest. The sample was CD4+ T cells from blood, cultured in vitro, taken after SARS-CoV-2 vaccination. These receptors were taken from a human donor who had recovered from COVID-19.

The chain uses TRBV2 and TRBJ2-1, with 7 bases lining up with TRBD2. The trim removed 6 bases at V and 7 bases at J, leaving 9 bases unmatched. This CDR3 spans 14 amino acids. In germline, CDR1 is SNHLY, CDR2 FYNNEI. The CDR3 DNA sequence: TGTGCCAGCAGGACAAGACTGGGAGGGAATGAGCAGTTCTTC. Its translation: CASRTRLGGNEQFF.

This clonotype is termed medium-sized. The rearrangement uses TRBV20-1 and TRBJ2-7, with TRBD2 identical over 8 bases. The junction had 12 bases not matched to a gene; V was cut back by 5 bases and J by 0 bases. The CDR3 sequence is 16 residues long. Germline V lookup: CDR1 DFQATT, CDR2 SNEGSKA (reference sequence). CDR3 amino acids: CSAPSNKRGLSYEQYF. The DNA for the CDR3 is TGCAGTGCTCCGAGCAATAAGCGGGGGCTCTCCTACGAGCAGTACTTC.

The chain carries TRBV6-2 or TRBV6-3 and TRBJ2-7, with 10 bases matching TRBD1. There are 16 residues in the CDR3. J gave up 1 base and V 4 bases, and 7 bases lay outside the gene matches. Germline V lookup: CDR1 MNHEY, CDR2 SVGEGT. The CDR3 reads CASSSRGQGGSYEQYF. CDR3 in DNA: TGTGCCAGCAGTTCTCGAGGACAGGGGGGGTCCTACGAGCAGTACTTC.

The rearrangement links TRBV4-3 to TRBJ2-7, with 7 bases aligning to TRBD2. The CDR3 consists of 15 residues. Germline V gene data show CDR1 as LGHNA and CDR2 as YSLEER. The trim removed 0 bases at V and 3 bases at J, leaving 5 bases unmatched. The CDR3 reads CASSQEGGVGYEQYF. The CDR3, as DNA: TGCGCCAGCAGCCAAGAGGGGGGGGTTGGCTACGAGCAGTACTTC.

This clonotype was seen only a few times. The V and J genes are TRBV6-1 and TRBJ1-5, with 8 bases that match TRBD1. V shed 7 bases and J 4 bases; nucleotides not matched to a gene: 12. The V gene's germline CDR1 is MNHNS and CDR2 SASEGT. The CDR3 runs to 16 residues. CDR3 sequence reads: CASNPKLGQANQPQHF. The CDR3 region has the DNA TGTGCCAGCAACCCAAAGCTGGGACAGGCAAATCAGCCCCAGCATTTT.